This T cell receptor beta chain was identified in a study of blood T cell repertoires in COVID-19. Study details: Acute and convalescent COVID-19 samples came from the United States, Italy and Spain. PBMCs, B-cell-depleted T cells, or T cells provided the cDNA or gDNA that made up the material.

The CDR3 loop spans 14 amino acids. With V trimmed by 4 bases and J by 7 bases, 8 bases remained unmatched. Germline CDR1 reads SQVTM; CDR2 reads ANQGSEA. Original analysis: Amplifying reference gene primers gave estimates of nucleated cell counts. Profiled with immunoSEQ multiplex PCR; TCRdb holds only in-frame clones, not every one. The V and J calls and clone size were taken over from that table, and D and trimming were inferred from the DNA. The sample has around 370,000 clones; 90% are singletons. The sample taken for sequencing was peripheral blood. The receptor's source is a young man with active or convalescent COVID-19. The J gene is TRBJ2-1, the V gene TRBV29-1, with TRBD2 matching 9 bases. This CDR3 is CSVGSESGGNEQFF. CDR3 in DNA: TGCAGCGTTGGATCTGAGAGCGGGGGGAATGAGCAGTTCTTC.